This T cell receptor beta chain was sequenced in a study of CD8 T cells in ankylosing spondylitis. The study's findings and limits: The study identified a TCR beta motif of roughly eight highly homologous variants that appeared characteristic of ankylosing spondylitis blood. The authors reported significant enrichment of disease-linked clones in matched ankylosing spondylitis synovial fluid.

This clonotype was seen only a few times. Its cognate antigen is unknown. This CDR3 comprises 13 residues. Germline CDR1 reads SGHNT; CDR2 reads YYREEE (reference sequence). The V end was cut by 4 bases, the J end by 9 bases, with 14 bases between. TCRdb used MiXCR to reprocess the 5' RACE reads, holding one entry per CDR3 protein. The data hold approximately 540,000 distinct CDR3 sequences, with 10% to 15% observed a single time. This clonotype was obtained from a male donor with ankylosing spondylitis. Source material: blood, either unsorted or a sorted T cell fraction (not recorded which). The chain links TRBV5-4 to TRBJ2-1; D is ambiguous. In DNA, the CDR3 is TGTGCCAGCAGCCTGACAAGTTCCTCTGAGCAGTTCTTC. Protein product: CASSLTSSSEQFF.